The 15 T cell receptor beta chains below all came from one sample that was sequenced in a study of blood T cell repertoires in COVID-19. Here immunoSEQ multiplex PCR was the method, and the copy in TCRdb shows in-frame clones only, minus some. Of around 160,000 clones in the sample, around 90% were seen once. Source material: peripheral blood. These receptors all stem from a man between 60 and 70 years old with acute or convalescent COVID-19.

V gene TRBV7-2 combines with J gene TRBJ2-2; 8 bases map to TRBD2. CDR1 is SGHTA, CDR2 FQGNSA, per germline. This CDR3 is 18 amino acids long. V lost 8 bases, J lost 1 base, and 15 bases stayed unmatched. CDR3 sequence reads: CASGLSGRVLGNTGELFF. CDR3 nucleotide sequence: TGTGCCAGCGGACTCTCCGGGAGGGTTCTGGGGAACACCGGGGAGCTGTTTTTT.

This clone was picked up a small number of times. This rearrangement joins TRBV5-1 to TRBJ1-4; D is ambiguous. The V gene's germline CDR1 is SGHRS and CDR2 YFSETQ. This CDR3 is built from 14 residues. Trimming took 3 bases from V and 2 from J, leaving 8 bases between them. CDR3 sequence (DNA): TGCGCCAGCAGCTCAGGTCGGACTAATGAAAAACTGTTTTTT. Protein: CASSSGRTNEKLFF.

This clone occurred a few times. V and J are TRBV2 and TRBJ2-1, with 11 positions matching TRBD2. Per the germline V gene, CDR1 is SNHLY and CDR2 is FYNNEI. The junction had 10 bases not matched to a gene; V was cut back by 7 bases and J by 2 bases. The CDR3 extends over 17 amino acids. Written as DNA, the CDR3 is TGTGCCAGCAAGGCCCTAGCGGGGGGCACGGCCTACAATGAGCAGTTCTTC. The encoded protein is CASKALAGGTAYNEQFF.

In this sample, this clone turned up once. J is TRBJ1-1 and V is TRBV30; D is perhaps TRBD1 (6 bases). Germline loops: CDR1 GTSNPN, CDR2 SVGIG (reference sequence). This CDR3 has 15 residues. Trimming pared 3 bases from V and 11 bases from J, leaving 25 bases between. The DNA of the CDR3 is TGTGCCTGGAGGAAGGGATCAAGGGGGGGGCAGCACGCTTTCTTT. It specifies CAWRKGSRGGQHAFF. The whole variable domain, remainder taken from reference TRBV30 and TRBJ1-1, is SQTIHQWPATLVQPVGSPLSLECTVEGTSNPNLYWYRQAAGRGLQLLFYSVGIGQISSEVPQNLSASRPQDRQFILSSKKLLLSDSGFYLCAWRKGSRGGQHAFFGQGTRLTVV.

The chain joins TRBV4-2 to TRBJ2-1, with 10 bases lining up with TRBD2. The germline gives CDR1 LGHNA, CDR2 YNFKEQ. The ends lost 1 base at V and 3 bases at J; junction bases unmatched: 3. CDR3 length: 16 amino acids. In DNA, the CDR3 is TGTGCCAGCAGCCAAGGGACTAGCGGCGACTACAATGAGCAGTTCTTC. Translated, it gives CASSQGTSGDYNEQFF.

This chain links TRBV6-2 or TRBV6-3 with TRBJ1-5, with 7 bases aligning to TRBD1. The CDR3 consists of 18 residues. Germline lookup yields CDR1 MNHEY and CDR2 SVGEGT. With 6 bases clipped from V and 2 bases from J, the junction kept 16 bases outside the gene matches. Written as DNA, the CDR3 is TGTGCCAGCAGCGCGAAGGGACAGCATGGGATCCGCAATCAGCCCCAGCATTTT. Translating gives CASSAKGQHGIRNQPQHF.

The chain uses TRBV5-4 and TRBJ2-1; the match to TRBD2 covers 12 bases. This CDR3 contains 17 residues. V lost 1 base and J lost 7; bases outside the gene matches: 9. The germline V gene has CDR1 SGHNT and CDR2 YYREEE (reference sequence). CDR3 sequence: CASSLMLAGGQINEQFF. Here the CDR3 DNA reads TGTGCCAGCAGCTTGATGCTAGCGGGGGGGCAAATTAATGAGCAGTTCTTC. The full variable domain, with the rest looked up from reference TRBV5-4 and TRBJ2-1, is ETGVTQSPTHLIKTRGQQVTLRCSSQSGHNTVSWYQQALGQGPQFIFQYYREEENGRGNFPPRFSGLQFPNYSSELNVNALELDDSALYLCASSLMLAGGQINEQFFGPGTRLTVL.

V and J are TRBV6-5 and TRBJ1-4, with TRBD1 matching 7 bases. The CDR3 runs to 13 residues. V shed 11 bases, J shed 7 bases, and the junction held 10 bases outside the gene matches. Germline CDR1 is MNHEY and CDR2 is SVGAGI. The CDR3 here is CAGRQGWGEKLFF. The CDR3 DNA reads TGTGCCGGGCGACAGGGTTGGGGTGAAAAACTGTTTTTT.

This clone was seen once. V and J are TRBV5-1 and TRBJ1-2, with 10 bases lining up with TRBD1. J gave up 6 bases and V 4 bases, and 3 bases lay outside the gene matches. This CDR3 is built from 13 residues. Germline CDR1 and CDR2: SGHRS and YFSETQ. The chain's CDR3 is CASSTGTGDGYTF. The DNA of the CDR3 is TGCGCCAGCAGCACAGGGACAGGGGATGGCTACACCTTC.

The rearrangement links TRBV10-1 to TRBJ2-7; TRBD1 agrees at 8 bases. The CDR3 totals 13 residues. Germline V lookup: CDR1 WNHNN, CDR2 SYGVQD (reference sequence). V trimming: 7 bases; J trimming: 5 bases; junction bases outside the gene matches: 7. This CDR3 is CASMTGDGNEQYF. The CDR3 DNA is TGCGCCAGCATGACAGGGGATGGCAACGAGCAGTACTTC.

The rearrangement joins TRBV18 to TRBJ2-7; 9 bases line up with TRBD1. The CDR3 contains 15 residues. Germline values: CDR1 KGHSH, CDR2 LQKENI. V lost 6 bases, J lost 3 bases, and 9 bases stayed unmatched. CDR3 sequence reads: CASSPTGTGYYEQYF. The CDR3 DNA is TGTGCCAGCTCCCCCACGGGGACAGGGTACTACGAGCAGTACTTC.

CDR3 protein: CASLTGSYNEQFF. CDR3 DNA: TGTGCCAGCCTGACAGGCTCCTACAATGAGCAGTTCTTC. The chain combines TRBV21-1 with TRBJ2-1; TRBD1 is the table's D call, not checked against the DNA. TRBV21-1 is termed a pseudogene. This CDR3 contains 13 residues.

The chain employs TRBV19 and TRBJ2-3; D might be TRBD2 (6 bases). Trimming cost V 2 bases and J 6 bases, with 9 bases left between them. Germline values: CDR1 LNHDA, CDR2 SQIVND (reference sequence). The CDR3 runs 13 residues. CDR3 bases: TGTGCCAGTAGTATAATAGGAGGGGATACGCAGTATTTT. Its translation is CASSIIGGDTQYF. The whole variable domain, filled in from reference TRBV19 and TRBJ2-3, reads DGGITQSPKYLFRKEGQNVTLSCEQNLNHDAMYWYRQDPGQGLRLIYYSQIVNDFQKGDIAEGYSVSREKKESFPLTVTSAQKNPTAFYLCASSIIGGDTQYFGPGTRLTVL.

The CDR3 loop reads CASSPQRQSVSGANVLTF. The CDR3 DNA follows: TGTGCCAGCTCACCACAACGACAGAGTGTGTCTGGGGCCAACGTCCTGACTTTC. The chain joins TRBV18 to TRBJ2-6, with TRBD1 as a possible D gene (5 bases). Trimming took 1 base from V and 1 from J, leaving 14 bases between them. The CDR3 runs to 18 residues. CDR1 is KGHSH, CDR2 LQKENI, per germline. The full variable domain, completed using reference TRBV18 and TRBJ2-6, is NAGVMQNPRHLVRRRGQEARLRCSPMKGHSHVYWYRQLPEEGLKFMVYLQKENIIDESGMPKERFSAEFPKEGPSILRIQQVVRGDSAAYFCASSPQRQSVSGANVLTFGAGSRLTVL.

This clone showed up just once. The chain links TRBV18 to TRBJ1-1; D not certain. From germline, CDR1 is KGHSH and CDR2 LQKENI. This CDR3 has 13 amino acids. V dropped 3 bases and J dropped 8 bases, with 13 bases sitting between them. CDR3 region: CASSPFGGGEAFF. The CDR3 coding sequence is TGTGCCAGCTCACCGTTCGGAGGAGGCGAAGCTTTCTTT.